What follows is one T cell receptor (beta chain) and its context. This clone's antigen is unknown. The data were taken from a study of cytomegalovirus exposure and HLA in healthy donors (dated by TCRdb to the late 2010s). About the investigation overall: An earlier analysis of 587 of the donors reported over 250 Gb of sequence data and around 120 million unique TCR beta sequences obtained from about 200 million T cells. In addition to the first cohort of 500 to 850 subjects, a separate validation cohort of 120 different subjects was used. Approximately 310 gigabases of sequencing data and tens of millions of unique TCR sequences were included in an early release covering about 620 HLA-typed donors. Typing coverage varied by locus: roughly 620-640 donors for A, B, C, DRB1 and DQB1; roughly 510 for DQA1; around 570 for DPA1; roughly 470 for DPB1. Roughly 5 DR-DQ haplotypes were handled as single units for association and clustering because linkage in the cohort was strong. HLA typing included class I and class II loci at four-digit resolution. All discovery cohort repertoires had been generated on a single sequencing platform. In a later analysis, previously published TCR beta repertoires from about 640 donors were re-analyzed and high-resolution HLA genotyping was added so that TCR occurrence patterns could be studied. Of the roughly 430 genotyped donors, around 81% fell in the genetic ancestry cluster associated with self-reported Caucasian donors. Using immunosequencing, the study profiled T cell repertoires from about 610 subjects and related those repertoires to cytomegalovirus serostatus. Rather than drawing on any new phenotypic data, the later analysis identified candidate immune exposures from TCR beta sequences and the way those sequences occurred across donors. The study combined high-throughput TCR immunosequencing, statistical association of individual TCRs with disease status, and machine learning to predict cytomegalovirus infection status. The study was designed to test whether signatures of past pathogen exposure could be identified by cataloging public T cell receptors. An earlier analysis of about 620 of the donors applied high-throughput TCR beta sequencing to assess whether each TCR beta V gene segment acted as functional or pseudogenic. Among 300 to 500 genotyped donors of the cohort, an average of around 240,000 unique TCR beta nucleotide sequences was sequenced per donor, of which roughly 17% were non-productive. Alongside the repertoire data, information on donor age, sex, ethnicity and CMV serostatus was compiled. A later genetic analysis used genome-wide SNP genotypes for about 55% of the 666 donors, treating that subset as a discovery cohort.

There are 14 amino acids in the CDR3, from cysteine to phenylalanine inclusive. The CDR3 DNA has 42 bases and is translated from base 1. The V end loses 0 bases and the J end loses 5 bases, and a stretch of 9 bases separates them. The receptor library was made with the immunoSEQ multiplex PCR assay. A mixture of 60 forward primers for TCR Vbeta segments and 13 reverse primers for TCR Jbeta segments was used in the multiplex PCR. Amplification of the CDR3 region of rearranged TCR beta genes was performed with a multiplex PCR assay on genomic DNA. Amplified TCR beta libraries were sequenced as 87-base-pair reads on the Illumina HiSeq System. As for the original processing: Across the 500 to 750 repertoires, a later analysis counted tens of millions of unique TCR beta chains, around 11 million of which were shared by at least two donors. To remove PCR and sequencing errors, raw reads were error-corrected and collapsed into unique sequences using a nearest-neighbor algorithm that merged closely related sequences. V, D and J gene segments were assigned by aligning CDR3 sequences to IMGT reference sequences. For a sequence to be retained, a match of at least six nucleotides was required to both a V gene segment and a J gene segment. Rearrangements were classified as productive when the CDR3 lacked stop codons and remained in frame with V and J, and all other rearrangements were classified as non-productive. CDR3 was defined according to IMGT convention as the region running from the second conserved V-encoded cysteine to the conserved J-encoded phenylalanine. In an earlier analysis of around 570 of the donors, sequences lacking an unambiguous match to a single V gene segment were excluded. An earlier analysis of under 750 of the donors called V segments functional above 56.7% productive rearrangements and segregating when the between-donor standard deviation exceeded 5%. A statistical classification framework was built to diagnose cytomegalovirus status from the catalog of TCR beta chain sequences. V and J gene assignment, in a later analysis, came from comparing TCR nucleotide sequences with IMGT/GENE-DB human TR gene sequences. A later analysis assigned CDR3 sequences and most-parsimonious VDJ recombination scenarios with the TCRdist pipeline. In a later analysis, each TCR beta chain was defined by its CDR3 amino acid sequence together with its V-gene family, and reads lacking a unique V-gene family were excluded. In a later analysis, 550 to 650 highly shared, low-generation-probability nucleotide sequences were removed to address suspected cross-contamination and a sequencing artifact. In a later analysis, a clonal expansion index for each public chain was calculated from normalized within-repertoire ranks of inferred template counts. A later analysis computed generation probabilities with a VDJ recombination model fitted to out-of-frame rearrangements, and checked the results against IGoR. In a later analysis, TCR-TCR, TCR-HLA and TCR-CMV co-occurrence was scored with hypergeometric tests, and a repertoire-size bias correction was applied to TCR pairs. A later analysis estimated false discovery rates by permuting HLA or CMV assignments 20 times. In a later analysis, co-occurring TCRs were grouped with DBSCAN, and TCRdist sequence similarity was added when clustering was performed within HLA-allele-positive subsets. For co-occurrence clustering, repertoires with fewer than 30,000 or more than 120,000 public chains were excluded, along with about five repertoires with anomalous nucleotide sharing. What TCRdb holds here is the immuneACCESS table cut down to in-frame rearrangements. Part of the clones is not present; checked against another copy, under half of the missing clones reflect an unresolved V gene, and the others are unexplained. The D gene and trimming were derived from the DNA, and the V and J assignments and clone size from that table. This sample's table carries 140,000 to 150,000 clones. Around 1.5% of the sample is held by the ten biggest clonotypes.

The cohort consisted of 670 or so healthy bone marrow donors. Cohort members were all nominally healthy when sampled, although unrecorded immune exposures were likely present. The donor tested CMV seronegative, placing the donor among the 350 to 400 seronegative members of the cohort. Every donor gave a peripheral blood sample, and the peripheral blood mononuclear cells from that sample were used for TCR beta sequencing. The Qiagen DNeasy Blood Extraction Kit was used to extract genomic DNA from the blood cell samples. Beyond this particular receptor, the publication reports: Specific HLA alleles were associated with roughly 17,000 TCR beta sequences at a false discovery rate of 0.05 in a later analysis. An association between a missense DCLRE1C variant and V-gene and J-gene trimming of TCR beta chains was found in a later genetic analysis and replicated in an independent cohort. Most TCR sequences were seen in very few donors, while some public TCRs were found in many individuals. A total of 164 TCR beta chains were listed by the study as associated with cytomegalovirus. According to a later genetic analysis, donors in an Asian-associated ancestry cluster had fewer N-insertions in productive TCRs than the approximately 700-donor mean. CMV serostatus was the only immune exposure information available for the cohort. The 87-base-pair reads could not distinguish some IMGT-functional V segments, including TRBV6-2 and TRBV6-3, so those segments were excluded. The cohort was sequenced for TCR beta chains only, and without alpha or paired-chain data the features that could be detected were limited. Sequencing depth was assumed to be roughly uniform across donors in the presence/absence analyses, though that assumption may not hold. The classifier was reported to diagnose cytomegalovirus status with high specificity and sensitivity in both the original and validation cohorts. According to a later analysis, TCR association rates differed among HLA loci, with DRB1 alleles showing the most associated TCRs and HLA-C alleles showing the fewest. When HLA alleles, especially DR and DQ, strongly co-occurred, TCR associations were difficult to assign to individual alleles. A later analysis found that most CMV-associated TCR beta chains appeared HLA-restricted, with HLA associations seemingly driven largely by CMV exposure. The authors suggested that the approach could potentially be generalized to other disease states and immunological phenotypes. Because some donors lacked HLA typing at each locus, the association tests relied only on the typed subset. Linkage disequilibrium might explain the correlated functional status among segregating V segments, but an unknown experimental factor could not be ruled out. A cluster of highly shared sequence variants was judged likely to be a technical artifact of the sequencing pipeline. In an earlier analysis of approximately 590 of the donors, most TCR beta V segments were observed in productive rearrangements about 90% or about 30% of the time, broadly matching IMGT annotations. According to a later analysis, parvovirus B19, influenza, CMV and Epstein-Barr virus appeared linked to several top co-occurrence clusters. In vitro tests confirmed that a few of the cytomegalovirus-associated TCR beta chains recognize cytomegalovirus antigens. A further reported finding was that TCR beta sequences accurately predicted the HLA-A and HLA-B alleles for most subjects in the first cohort. In a later analysis, HLA-associated TCR beta chains showed more clonal expansion and lower generation probabilities than non-associated chains that were equally common. The earlier analysis of 450 to 700 of the donors excluded fewer than 20 rarely observed V segments, including chromosome 9 orphons, because counts were too low.

The chain is assembled from TRBV5-3 and TRBJ1-5; no confident D gene assignment can be made. TRBV5-3 is filed as an ORF, its function uncertain. The clonotype comes from a woman aged 45-59 years in good health and CMV-seronegative. The material sequenced was PBMCs. The nucleotide sequence reads TGTGCCAGAAGCTTGGTTTCCTACCATCAGCCCCAGCATTTT. It specifies CARSLVSYHQPQHF.